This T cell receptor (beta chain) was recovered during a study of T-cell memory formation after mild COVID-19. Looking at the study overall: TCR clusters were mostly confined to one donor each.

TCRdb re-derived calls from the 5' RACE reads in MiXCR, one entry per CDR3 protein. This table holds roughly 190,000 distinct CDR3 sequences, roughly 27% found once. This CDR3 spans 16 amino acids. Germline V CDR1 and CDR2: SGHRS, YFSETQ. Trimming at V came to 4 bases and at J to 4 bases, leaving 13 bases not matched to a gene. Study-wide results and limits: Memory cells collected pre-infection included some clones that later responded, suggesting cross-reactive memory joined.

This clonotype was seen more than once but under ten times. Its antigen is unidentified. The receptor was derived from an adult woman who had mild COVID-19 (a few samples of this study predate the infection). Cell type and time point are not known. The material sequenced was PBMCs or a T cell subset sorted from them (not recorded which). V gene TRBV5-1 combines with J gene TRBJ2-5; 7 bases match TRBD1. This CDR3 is CASSLSITGVAETQYF. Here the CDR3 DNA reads TGCGCCAGCAGCCTATCCATTACAGGGGTCGCAGAGACCCAGTACTTC.